This T cell receptor (beta chain) was identified in a study of OX40 agonist ivuxolimab in advanced cancers. The wider study: Intravenous ivuxolimab was administered to patients every 2 weeks at 0.01 to 10 mg/kg. Age averaged around 58 years (range roughly 23 to 80), and roughly 80% were male.

Patients had blood sampled at baseline and again on cycle 4 day 1 and cycle 7 day 1. V gave up 4 bases and J gave up 7 bases; unmatched junction bases: 15. Per the germline V gene, CDR1 is MGHRA and CDR2 is YSYEKL. The length of the CDR3 is 17 residues. The protocol was immunoSEQ multiplex PCR, while the TCRdb copy is restricted to in-frame clones and leaves out a portion. In the table there are around 67,000 clones, under 90% of which are singletons. The specimen was CD4+ or CD8+ T cells sorted from blood, collected in a trial of the OX40 agonist ivuxolimab. This rearrangement joins TRBV4-1 to TRBJ2-1; 8 positions match TRBD2. The TCR sequence derives from an adult with an advanced solid tumor such as melanoma, head and neck, liver or kidney cancer. The CDR3 sequence is CASSRLRGGGSINEQFF. For the CDR3, the DNA is TGCGCCAGCAGCCGTCTCCGGGGCGGGGGGTCAATTAATGAGCAGTTCTTC.